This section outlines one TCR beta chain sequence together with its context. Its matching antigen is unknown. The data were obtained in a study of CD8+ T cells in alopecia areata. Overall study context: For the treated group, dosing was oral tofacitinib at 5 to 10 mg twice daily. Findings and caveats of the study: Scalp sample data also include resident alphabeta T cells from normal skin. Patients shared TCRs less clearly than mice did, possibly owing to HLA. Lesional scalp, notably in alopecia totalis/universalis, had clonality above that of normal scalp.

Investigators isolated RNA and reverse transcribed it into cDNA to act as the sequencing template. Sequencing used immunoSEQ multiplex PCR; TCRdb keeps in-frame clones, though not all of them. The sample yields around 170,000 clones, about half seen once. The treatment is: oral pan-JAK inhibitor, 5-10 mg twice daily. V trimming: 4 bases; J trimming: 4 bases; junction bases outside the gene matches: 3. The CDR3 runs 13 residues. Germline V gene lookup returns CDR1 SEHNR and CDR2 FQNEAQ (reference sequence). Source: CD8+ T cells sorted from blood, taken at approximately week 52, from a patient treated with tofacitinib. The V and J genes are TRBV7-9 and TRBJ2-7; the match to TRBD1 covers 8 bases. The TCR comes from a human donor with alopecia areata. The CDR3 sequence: CASSYRTGYEQYF. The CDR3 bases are TGTGCCAGCAGCTACCGGACAGGGTACGAGCAGTACTTC.